Following are 23 T cell receptor beta chains from one sample sequenced in a study of tumor and adjacent non-tumor tissue in lung cancer. This sample's RNA came from whole unsorted tissue. The library came from three nested PCR rounds adapted from ARM-PCR protocols. TCRdb re-analysed the multiplex PCR reads in MiXCR, keeping a single row per CDR3 protein. The sample gives about 93,000 distinct CDR3 sequences, about 61% of which show up once; 15% is in the top ten. Sequencing was carried out using lung tumor tissue. These receptors were taken from a man between 65 and 79 years old with non-small cell lung cancer.

This clonotype was seen once. Likely a read error: the CDR3 ends without its conserved phenylalanine or tryptophan. The rearrangement links TRBV5-1 to TRBJ2-7; D not resolved. Per the germline V gene, CDR1 is SGHRS and CDR2 is YFSETQ. The CDR3 is made up of 13 amino acids. The CDR3 region has the DNA TGCGCTAGCAGCTGGGAACTTTTGAGAGAGCAGTACCTC. It is translated as CASSWELLREQYL.

On this clonotype: The junction does not match germline at one end; this may be a read error. The chain carries TRBV6-7 and TRBJ2-7; D unclear. TRBV6-7 is classed as an ORF, of uncertain function. The CDR3 runs 12 residues. CDR3 sequence (DNA): TGTGCCAACAGTTCGTGCTCCTACGAGCAGTACTTC. The encoded protein is CANSSCSYEQYF.

Comments on this clonotype: Germline is not matched at one junction end, which may reflect a read error. V is TRBV5-6 and J is TRBJ2-7; 7 nucleotides agree with TRBD1. Germline loops: CDR1 SGHDT, CDR2 YYEEEE. The CDR3 has 14 residues. As DNA, the CDR3 is TGTGCCAACAGCTTGAAGGGGGCTGGCTACGGGCAGTACTTC. It translates to CANSLKGAGYGQYF. The full variable domain, its missing parts supplied by reference TRBV5-6 and TRBJ2-7, is DAGVTQSPTHLIKTRGQQVTLRCSPKSGHDTVSWYQQALGQGPQFIFQYYEEEERQRGNFPDRFSGHQFPNYSSELNVNALLLGDSALYLCANSLKGAGYGQYFGPGTRLTVT.

For this clonotype: This may come from a read error, since a much larger clone is one base off. The gene calls are TRBV6-1 and TRBJ1-1, with unresolved D. V gave up 2 bases and J gave up 4 bases, with 14 bases separating them. Per the germline V gene, CDR1 is MNHNS and CDR2 is SASEGT. The CDR3 runs to 15 residues. The CDR3 DNA follows: TGTGCCAGCAGTGAATATGGACCGATGAGCACTGAAGCTTTCTTT. Protein product: CASSEYGPMSTEAFF.

Regarding this clonotype: The junction differs from germline at one of its ends, possibly a read error. This chain connects TRBV12-3 or TRBV12-4 to TRBJ2-5, with D perhaps given as TRBD1 or TRBD2 (5 bases each). The CDR3 runs 13 residues. CDR3 DNA: TGTGCCGGCAGTTTTGGGGACGGAGAGACCCAGTACTTC. Its translation is CAGSFGDGETQYF.

The chain uses TRBV6-6 and TRBJ1-1, with D possibly being TRBD1 (5 bases). CDR3 size: 13 residues. Germline values: CDR1 MNHNY, CDR2 SVGAGI (reference sequence). The germline V and J ends were trimmed by 2 bases and 8 bases, with 12 bases remaining between them. CDR3 amino acids: CASSYHVTAEAFF. CDR3 nucleotides: TGTGCCAGCAGTTACCACGTGACAGCGGAAGCTTTCTTT.

This clonotype was counted between two and nine times. This may be a read error: a much more frequent sequence differs by one nucleotide. V and J are TRBV5-6 and TRBJ1-2, with TRBD1 as a possible D gene (5 bases). Germline-derived CDR1 and CDR2 are SGHDT and YYEEEE. The CDR3 is 12 residues long. CDR3 nucleotide sequence: TGTGCCGGCAGCACCGACAGTAGGGGCTACACCTTC. It translates to CAGSTDSRGYTF.

For this clonotype: A single base separates this from a much larger clone, so it may be a read error. The conserved final phenylalanine or tryptophan is absent from the CDR3, which likely points to a read error. The limits of the CDR3 on the DNA are not certain, so only TCRdb's listed CDR3 is given. The J gene is TRBJ2-6, the V gene TRBV29-1; the table assigns TRBD2, which was not confirmed against the DNA. Germline V gene sequence: CDR1 SQVTM, CDR2 ANQGSEA. The CDR3 has 14 amino acids, counting both end residues. This CDR3 is CSVEGGDWANVLII.

In the case of this clonotype: A junction boundary mismatches the germline segment, possibly from a read error. This chain joins TRBV11-2 and TRBJ2-3, with D possibly TRBD2 on 6 matching bases. CDR3 length: 16 residues. Per germline, CDR1 SGHAT and CDR2 FQNNGV. The CDR3 protein is CASGLGHLGGADTQYF. The CDR3 region has the DNA TGTGCCAGCGGCTTAGGCCATCTGGGAGGCGCAGATACGCAGTATTTT.

To note about this clonotype: This may stem from a read error, because a much larger clone lies one nucleotide away. The rearrangement links TRBV4-1 to TRBJ2-7; D unresolved. CDR1 is MGHRA, CDR2 YSYEKL, per germline. The CDR3 loop spans 14 amino acids. The CDR3 DNA sequence: TGCGCCATCAGCCAATCCCCCCTGAGTTACGAGCAGTACTTC. Its protein is CAISQSPLSYEQYF.

As regards this clonotype: A read error may produce the germline difference seen at one junction end. The V call is TRBV11-2, the J call TRBJ2-2; 7 nucleotides agree with TRBD2. Germline CDR1 SGHAT, CDR2 FQNNGV. This CDR3 has 16 residues. DNA of the CDR3: TGTGCCCGCAGCTCAGATCGACTAGCCTTGGCCGGGGAGCTGTTTTTT. The encoded protein is CARSSDRLALAGELFF.

About this clonotype: Since no conserved phenylalanine or tryptophan closes the CDR3, a read error is the likely cause. The chain carries TRBV29-1 and TRBJ1-5; no firm D call. The CDR3 extends over 12 amino acids. Germline lookup yields CDR1 SQVTM and CDR2 ANQGSEA. CDR3 coding DNA: TGCAGCATTGAAGAACCCCCACAGCCCCAGCATCTT. It yields the protein CSIEEPPQPQHL.

V gene TRBV5-1 combines with J gene TRBJ1-4; D gene ambiguous. Germline CDR1 is SGHRS and CDR2 is YFSETQ. The V end was cut by 4 bases, the J end by 4 bases, with 14 bases between. The CDR3 is made up of 15 amino acids. The CDR3 nucleotides are TGCGCCAGCAGCCCAAACAGAGTGGTTAATGAAAAACTGTTTTTT. Translated: CASSPNRVVNEKLFF. The variable domain in full, completed from reference TRBV5-1 and TRBJ1-4, reads KAGVTQTPRYLIKTRGQQVTLSCSPISGHRSVSWYQQTPGQGLQFLFEYFSETQRNKGNFPGRFSGRQFSNSRSEMNVSTLELGDSALYLCASSPNRVVNEKLFFGSGTQLSVL.

This sequence joins TRBV29-1 and TRBJ2-7, with 8 bases matching TRBD1. The CDR3 loop spans 12 amino acids. CDR1 and CDR2 from the germline V gene are SQVTM and ANQGSEA. The CDR3 protein is CIARQGRSEQYF. CDR3 sequence (DNA): TGCATTGCCCGACAGGGGAGAAGTGAGCAGTACTTC.

As regards this clonotype: The junction differs from germline at one of its ends, possibly a read error. The chain carries TRBV29-1 and TRBJ2-1; TRBD2 matches at 15 bases. The CDR3 loop spans 16 amino acids. Germline V gives CDR1 SQVTM, CDR2 ANQGSEA. The DNA for the CDR3 is TGCACCGTTGAGGGGACTAGCGGGGGGTTCCACAATGAGCAGTCCTTC. This sequence encodes CTVEGTSGGFHNEQSF.

The table lists this clonotype with a few counts. A much larger clone lies a single base off, so this may be a read error. V usage is TRBV6-2 or TRBV6-3 and J usage is TRBJ2-3; 7 bases align to TRBD2. The germline V gene encodes CDR1 MNHEY and CDR2 SVGEGT. CDR3 length equals 16 residues. The CDR3 is CAGRPFGREGTDTQYF. CDR3 coding DNA: TGTGCCGGCAGACCCTTTGGGAGGGAAGGCACAGATACGCAGTATTTT.

Concerning this clonotype: A much more abundant neighbour one base away suggests this may be a read error. The chain joins TRBV20-1 to TRBJ2-3, with 10 bases fitting TRBD1. Per germline, CDR1 DFQATT and CDR2 SNEGSKA (reference sequence). This CDR3 comprises 15 residues. V was clipped by 5 bases and J by 2 bases; unmatched bases: 7. In DNA form, the CDR3 reads TGCAGTGCTTCGATAGGGACAGGGGTCACAGATACGCAGTATTTT. As protein: CSASIGTGVTDTQYF.

This chain links TRBV20-1 with TRBJ2-1; D not certain. The V end was cut by 0 bases, the J end by 4 bases, with 10 bases between. Germline V gene lookup returns CDR1 DFQATT and CDR2 SNEGSKA (reference sequence). This CDR3 is built from 14 residues. DNA of the CDR3: TGCAGTGCTAGAGATCTGGTCGGGTACAATGAGCAGTTCTTC. It translates to CSARDLVGYNEQFF.

In the case of this clonotype: A read error is likely, as this CDR3 ends without the conserved phenylalanine or tryptophan. The V call is TRBV11-2, the J call TRBJ2-7, with D tentatively TRBD1 (6 bases). Looked up from germline, CDR1 is SGHAT and CDR2 is FQNNGV. This CDR3 is 15 amino acids long. Trimming cost V 3 bases and J 3 bases, with 15 bases left between them. Here the CDR3 DNA reads TGTGCCAGCAGCTTTGGGACATGGGGCATCTACGAGCAGTACATC. Translated, it gives CASSFGTWGIYEQYI.

In regard to this clonotype: A much larger clone differs by one base, so this may be a read error. This chain links TRBV2 with TRBJ2-5; D unclear. Germline CDR1 is SNHLY and CDR2 is FYNNEI. The CDR3 spans 13 residues. The germline V and J ends were trimmed by 5 bases and 3 bases, with 10 bases remaining between them. The CDR3 DNA sequence: TGTGCCAGCAGTCAGGAGTACAAAGAGACCCAGTACTTC. The encoded protein is CASSQEYKETQYF.

In the case of this clonotype: Relative to the germline gene, one junction end is altered; a read error may explain this. The V gene is TRBV6-5, the J gene TRBJ1-1; 7 bases are shared with TRBD1. The CDR3 runs to 12 residues. Germline CDR1 reads MNHEY; CDR2 reads SVGAGI. The chain's CDR3 is CASSYRGTEALF. The CDR3 nucleotides are TGTGCTAGCAGTTACAGGGGCACTGAAGCTCTCTTT.

This clonotype appeared many times. The chain recombines TRBV12-3 or TRBV12-4 with TRBJ2-7; 9 positions match TRBD1. V shed 6 bases, J shed 2 bases, and the junction held 8 bases outside the gene matches. The CDR3 runs 15 residues. CDR3 residues: CASRREQGAPYEQYF. The CDR3 region has the DNA TGTGCCAGCAGGCGCGAACAGGGGGCCCCCTACGAGCAGTACTTC.

As regards this clonotype: Since a much larger clone is just one base distant, this may be a read error. The rearrangement joins TRBV6-2 or TRBV6-3 to TRBJ2-5; D possibly corresponds to TRBD2 (6 bases). This CDR3 has 17 residues. CDR1 is MNHEY and CDR2 is SVGEGT in the germline V gene. The DNA for the CDR3 is TGTGCCAGCAGTCACTCCGGGAGAGGGGCGGGAAGAGAGACCCAGTACTTC. Amino acid sequence: CASSHSGRGAGRETQYF.